These 21 T cell receptor beta chains originate from one sample sequenced in a study of spatial heterogeneity in lung cancer. TCRdb reprocessed the 5' RACE reads via MiXCR and lists one record per CDR3 protein. The sample yields 15,000 to 20,000 distinct CDR3 sequences, roughly 10% seen once. This sample's time point: blood at routine non-recurrence follow-up after resection. This material consisted of PBMCs, taken at follow-up. These receptor sequences come from a female donor with early-stage non-small cell lung cancer.

This clonotype was counted ten times or more. The CDR3 DNA reads as TGTGCCAGCAGGCACCGGGGAGTCAACCTCTATGGCTACACCTTC. This gives the protein CASRHRGVNLYGYTF. This rearrangement joins TRBV6-2 or TRBV6-3 to TRBJ1-2; no clear D. V was shortened by 6 bases and J by 4 bases, with 18 bases between the two germline ends. CDR1 is MNHEY, CDR2 SVGEGT, per germline. The CDR3 runs 15 residues.

This clonotype was observed at least ten times. V and J are TRBV12-3 or TRBV12-4 and TRBJ1-4; D ambiguous. V lost 5 bases and J 8 bases, leaving 9 bases between the germline ends. The CDR3 totals 12 residues. DNA for the CDR3: TGTGCCAGCAGTACCGACGGCGAAAAACTGTTTTTT. Residues: CASSTDGEKLFF.

This rearrangement joins TRBV29-1 to TRBJ1-1; the D is unclear. Germline CDR1 SQVTM, CDR2 ANQGSEA. The CDR3 runs 13 residues. Trimming took off 4 bases at V and 1 base at J, with 10 bases between the two ends. The CDR3 sequence: CSVGRAGNTEAFF. As DNA, the CDR3 is TGCAGCGTTGGAAGGGCAGGGAACACTGAAGCTTTCTTT.

This clonotype appeared many times. This chain links TRBV12-3 or TRBV12-4 with TRBJ1-6; D is ambiguous. With 8 bases removed from V and 0 bases from J, the gap between germline ends came to 8 bases. This CDR3 has 14 amino acids. CDR3 nucleotide sequence: TGTGCCAGCCACGGGAGCTCCTATAATTCACCCCTCCACTTT. Translated: CASHGSSYNSPLHF.

This clonotype was observed at least ten times. The CDR3, as DNA: TGTGCTAGTGGTTTGGTTCTATCCGGGACTAGCGGGGAAGAGGAGCAGTACTTC. Translated, it gives CASGLVLSGTSGEEEQYF. The chain has TRBV12-5 and TRBJ2-7; 13 bases line up with TRBD2. CDR3 size: 18 residues. Looked up from germline, CDR1 is LGHNT and CDR2 is FRNRAP. The junction had 12 bases not matched to a gene; V was cut back by 0 bases and J by 7 bases.

This clonotype was seen ten or more times. The gene calls are TRBV3-1 and TRBJ2-7; D uncertain. Germline lookup yields CDR1 LGHDT and CDR2 YNNKEL (reference sequence). Trimming shortened V by 0 bases and J by 9 bases, and 12 bases separated the two germline ends. This CDR3 has 13 amino acids. CDR3 region: CASSQEFARLQYF. In nucleotides, the CDR3 is TGTGCCAGCAGCCAAGAATTCGCGCGGTTGCAGTACTTC.

This clonotype was counted many times. The gene calls are TRBV7-2 and TRBJ1-6; 9 nucleotides agree with TRBD1. This CDR3 contains 17 residues. CDR1 and CDR2 (germline): SGHTA, FQGNSA. Trimming cost V 1 base and J 11 bases; bases outside gene matches: 12. CDR3 sequence: CASSLGGQGRVGAPLHF. In DNA, the CDR3 is TGTGCCAGCAGCTTAGGGGGACAGGGTAGGGTCGGGGCACCCCTCCACTTT.

The rearrangement uses TRBV2 and TRBJ1-2, with TRBD1 as a possible D gene (6 bases). CDR1 is SNHLY, CDR2 FYNNEI, per germline. Between the trimmed V and J ends, which lost 6 bases and 4 bases, there was a span of 15 bases. The CDR3 contains 14 residues. The CDR3 DNA reads TGTGCCAGCAGGATACAGGGTGGTGGCTATGGCTACACCTTC. Protein: CASRIQGGGYGYTF.

This clonotype has ten or more counts. The chain recombines TRBV3-1 with TRBJ2-5; D is ambiguous. This CDR3 has 14 residues. Deletions cut 0 bases from V and 1 base from J, with 6 bases between. CDR1 and CDR2 from the germline V gene are LGHDT and YNNKEL (reference sequence). In nucleotides, the CDR3 is TGTGCCAGCAGCCAAGATCTTATCCAAGAGACCCAGTACTTC. Protein product: CASSQDLIQETQYF.

This chain joins TRBV27 and TRBJ1-2, with TRBD1 identical over 10 bases. Trimming removed 5 bases from V and 7 bases from J; junction bases left unmatched: 22. Germline values: CDR1 MNHEY, CDR2 SMNVEV (reference sequence). The CDR3 spans 19 residues. The CDR3 nucleotides are TGTGCCAGCAGTGTCCGCCCCGGGACAGGGGACCCCCTTGGTCGTGGCTACACCTTC. This sequence encodes CASSVRPGTGDPLGRGYTF.

This clonotype has at least ten counts. The chain is built from TRBV7-8 and TRBJ2-7; TRBD2 matches at 13 bases. J gave up 0 bases and V 5 bases, and 10 bases lay outside the gene matches. The V gene's germline CDR1 is SGHVS and CDR2 FQNEAQ. This CDR3 contains 18 residues. DNA of the CDR3: TGTGCCAGCAGCCCTGGACTAGCGGGGGACCCGAGCTCCTACGAGCAGTACTTC. Translating it yields CASSPGLAGDPSSYEQYF.

The V gene is TRBV5-1, the J gene TRBJ2-5, with 8 bases matching TRBD1. Germline V gene lookup returns CDR1 SGHRS and CDR2 YFSETQ. Trimming cost V 0 bases and J 4 bases; bases outside gene matches: 5. The length of the CDR3 is 15 residues. The CDR3 nucleotides read TGCGCCAGCAGCTTGGGCCAGGGGGCGAGAGAGACCCAGTACTTC. Amino acid sequence: CASSLGQGARETQYF.

This clonotype was seen only a few times. The V gene is TRBV3-1, the J gene TRBJ2-7, with D uncertain. The germline V gene has CDR1 LGHDT and CDR2 YNNKEL (reference sequence). Trimming removed 2 bases from V and 2 bases from J, with 4 bases in between. This CDR3 is 12 amino acids long. The CDR3 sequence: CASSQHAYEQYF. In nucleotides, the CDR3 is TGTGCCAGCAGCCAACATGCCTACGAGCAGTACTTC.

In this sample, this clonotype turned up many times. J is TRBJ2-1 and V is TRBV6-5; tentative D call: TRBD2 (6 bases). The CDR3 has 14 residues. The V gene lost 8 bases and the J gene lost 7 bases, with 18 bases spanning the gap. Germline V gives CDR1 MNHEY, CDR2 SVGAGI. The CDR3 coding sequence is TGTGCCAGCGGCCGGGACTTCTCCTGGAATGAGCAGTTCTTC. Translation gives CASGRDFSWNEQFF.

V gene TRBV5-1 combines with J gene TRBJ2-2, with TRBD1 as a possible D gene (6 bases). This CDR3 has 15 residues. The V end was cut by 0 bases, the J end by 0 bases, with 6 bases between. CDR1 and CDR2 (germline): SGHRS, YFSETQ. CDR3 sequence (DNA): TGCGCCAGCAGCTTGGGGGACACGAACACCGGGGAGCTGTTTTTT. It yields the protein CASSLGDTNTGELFF.

This clonotype was detected ten times or more. The V and J genes are TRBV27 and TRBJ1-5; 9 bases align to TRBD1. Trimming cost V 6 bases and J 5 bases; bases outside gene matches: 5. This CDR3 comprises 14 residues. Germline V gene lookup returns CDR1 MNHEY and CDR2 SMNVEV (reference sequence). CDR3: CASRGTGIYQPQHF. CDR3 DNA: TGTGCCAGCAGAGGGACAGGGATCTATCAGCCCCAGCATTTT.

At least ten counts were recorded for this clonotype. This chain connects TRBV30 to TRBJ2-2, with 9 bases identical to TRBD2. The germline gives CDR1 GTSNPN, CDR2 SVGIG (reference sequence). This CDR3 has 13 residues. The V segment lost 3 bases and the J segment 8 bases; nucleotides outside the gene matches: 4. The CDR3 is CAWSGTSRGELFF. CDR3 bases: TGTGCCTGGAGCGGGACTAGCAGGGGGGAGCTGTTTTTT.

There are a few counts of this clonotype. This chain links TRBV7-2 with TRBJ2-1, with 8 bases that match TRBD2. The V and J ends lost 1 base and 9 bases, in that order; junction bases with no gene match: 5. CDR3 length: 14 residues. Germline V gives CDR1 SGHTA, CDR2 FQGNSA. The CDR3 bases are TGTGCCAGCAGCTTAGTGAGCGGGGGTGTTGAGCAGTTCTTC. It translates to CASSLVSGGVEQFF.

This clonotype was seen repeatedly, ten times or more. The rearrangement uses TRBV20-1 and TRBJ1-1, with a tentative D call TRBD1 (5 bases). The CDR3 consists of 14 residues. Germline loops: CDR1 DFQATT, CDR2 SNEGSKA (reference sequence). Trimming shortened V by 4 bases and J by 8 bases, and 20 bases separated the two germline ends. The CDR3 DNA follows: TGCAGTGCTATAAGTGTACAGGCGATACCCGAAGCTTTCTTT. Protein product: CSAISVQAIPEAFF.

This clonotype was counted a few times. This chain joins TRBV9 and TRBJ1-3; D is uncertain. CDR3 size: 14 residues. The germline gives CDR1 SGDLS, CDR2 YYNGEE. V lost 0 bases and J 2 bases, leaving 6 bases between the germline ends. CDR3 in DNA: TGTGCCAGCAGCGTAGAATTGGCTGGAAACACCATATATTTT. Amino acid sequence: CASSVELAGNTIYF.

This clonotype was observed many times. The chain couples TRBV10-3 to TRBJ2-3; the D gene is possibly TRBD2 (5 bases). Germline lookup yields CDR1 ENHRY and CDR2 SYGVKD. This CDR3 comprises 14 residues. Trimming left V 8 bases short and J 1 base short, with 13 bases between. CDR3 region: CAIRADRGTDTQYF. In DNA, the CDR3 is TGTGCCATCCGAGCGGATCGGGGCACAGATACGCAGTATTTT.